The clone carrying this T cell receptor beta chain was recorded at least ten times. From RNA transcripts, TCR beta CDR3 regions were amplified. First-round RT-PCR targeting the TCR CDR3 was performed with the HTBI primer set. MiXCR, run by TCRdb on the multiplex PCR reads, gives a single entry per CDR3 protein. Of some 500,000 distinct CDR3 sequences detected, roughly 16% appear once; the ten largest clones hold roughly 29%. These data are taken from a study of T cells in Graves' hyperthyroidism and ophthalmopathy. The authors took PBMCs from over 8.5 ml fresh peripheral blood. The germline V gene has CDR1 MGHRA and CDR2 YSYEKL. The V segment lost 2 bases and the J segment 4 bases; nucleotides outside the gene matches: 7. The CDR3 runs 15 residues.

The chain carries TRBV4-1 and TRBJ2-7, with TRBD2 matching over 8 bases. This TCR came from a woman aged 30 to 39 with Graves' ophthalmopathy. The sample comprised blood. CDR3 protein: CASSQWVGGAYEQYF. The CDR3, as DNA: TGCGCCAGCAGCCAATGGGTCGGGGGGGCTTACGAGCAGTACTTC.